Given below is one TCR beta chain in context. The antigen this receptor binds is unknown. These data belong to a study of cytomegalovirus exposure and HLA in healthy donors (TCRdb year 2017). The study in broad terms: An earlier analysis of 587 of the donors reported approximately 280 Gb of sequence data and roughly 120 million unique TCR beta sequences obtained from about 179 million T cells. In the later analysis, no new phenotypic data were used to find candidate immune exposures; instead, reliance was placed on TCR beta sequences and their occurrence across donors. The study was designed to test whether signatures of past pathogen exposure could be identified by cataloging public T cell receptors. A separate validation cohort of roughly 120 different subjects was used in addition to the 666-subject first cohort. Because of strong linkage in the cohort, roughly 5 DR-DQ haplotypes were treated as single units for association and clustering. The number of donors typed differed by locus, with roughly 620-630 for A, B, C, DRB1 and DQB1, 522 for DQA1, 606 for DPA1, and around 430 for DPB1. Class I and class II HLA loci were covered by the typing at four-digit resolution. The study profiled the T cell repertoires of fewer than 850 subjects by immunosequencing and related them to cytomegalovirus serostatus. Of the 300 to 450 genotyped donors, about 80% fell in the genetic ancestry cluster associated with self-reported Caucasian donors. Every repertoire in the discovery cohort had been generated on one and the same sequencing platform. An early release covering 500 to 750 HLA-typed donors comprised about 320 gigabases of sequencing data and tens of millions of unique TCR sequences. Among roughly 400 genotyped donors of the cohort, an average of approximately 240,000 unique TCR beta nucleotide sequences was sequenced per donor, of which roughly 17% were non-productive. A later genetic analysis used genome-wide SNP genotypes for about three fifths of the 666 donors, treating that subset as a discovery cohort. In a later analysis, previously published TCR beta repertoires from hundreds of donors were re-analyzed and high-resolution HLA genotyping was added so that TCR occurrence patterns could be studied. Donor age, sex, ethnicity and CMV serostatus were compiled together with the repertoire data. High-throughput TCR immunosequencing, statistical association of individual TCRs with disease status, and machine learning were combined to predict cytomegalovirus infection status. An earlier analysis of a few hundred of the donors applied high-throughput TCR beta sequencing to assess whether each TCR beta V gene segment acted as functional or pseudogenic.

Results and caveats for the whole study, not just this receptor: In an earlier analysis of several hundred of the donors, most TCR beta V segments were observed in productive rearrangements about 87% or about 30% of the time, broadly matching IMGT annotations. In a later analysis, about 17,000 TCR beta sequences were associated with specific HLA alleles at a false discovery rate of 0.05. A further reported finding was that TCR beta sequences accurately predicted the HLA-A and HLA-B alleles for most subjects in the first cohort. Because HLA typing was unavailable for some donors at each locus, only the typed subset was used in association tests. CMV serostatus was the only immune exposure information available for the cohort. Linkage disequilibrium might explain the correlated functional status among segregating V segments, but an unknown experimental factor could not be ruled out. A few of the identified cytomegalovirus-associated TCR beta chains were confirmed in vitro to be specific for cytomegalovirus antigens. The 87-base-pair reads could not distinguish some IMGT-functional V segments, including TRBV6-2 and TRBV6-3, so those segments were excluded. Several of the top co-occurrence clusters appeared to be linked to parvovirus B19, influenza, CMV and Epstein-Barr virus, according to a later analysis. In a later analysis, TCR association rates were found to vary across HLA loci, with the most associated TCRs seen for DRB1 alleles and the fewest for HLA-C alleles. Sequencing depth was assumed to be roughly uniform across donors in the presence/absence analyses, though that assumption may not hold. The sequencing pipeline was judged likely to have produced a cluster of highly shared sequence variants as a technical artifact. While some public TCRs were present in many individuals, most TCR sequences turned up only very rarely across donors. V-gene and J-gene trimming of TCR beta chains was associated with a missense DCLRE1C variant in a later genetic analysis, and the association was replicated in an independent cohort. The study listed 150 to 200 TCR beta chains as associated with cytomegalovirus. When HLA alleles, especially DR and DQ, strongly co-occurred, attributing TCR associations to individual alleles was difficult. Compared with equally common non-associated chains, HLA-associated TCR beta chains in a later analysis were more clonally expanded and had lower generation probabilities. Only TCR beta chains were sequenced in this cohort, and the absence of alpha or paired-chain data limited detectable features. Most CMV-associated TCR beta chains appeared to be HLA-restricted in a later analysis, and the HLA associations seemed to be driven largely by CMV exposure. The authors suggested that the approach could potentially be extended to other disease states and immunological phenotypes. Compared with the roughly 700-donor mean, donors in an Asian-associated ancestry cluster had fewer N-insertions in productive TCRs, according to a later genetic analysis. Because counts were too low, about 18 rarely observed V segments, including chromosome 9 orphons, were excluded from the earlier analysis of 587 of the donors. Cytomegalovirus status was reported to be diagnosed by the classifier with high specificity and sensitivity in both the original and validation cohorts.

In total, 500 to 700 healthy bone marrow donors made up the cohort. At the time of sampling, every cohort member was nominally healthy, though immune exposures that went unrecorded were likely present. The donor tested CMV seropositive, placing the donor among the 289 seropositive members of the cohort. Each donor provided a peripheral blood sample, and peripheral blood mononuclear cells were used for TCR beta sequencing. The Qiagen DNeasy Blood Extraction Kit was used to extract genomic DNA from the blood cell samples. The library was generated by the immunoSEQ multiplex PCR assay. A mixture of 60 forward primers for TCR Vbeta segments and 13 reverse primers for TCR Jbeta segments was used in the multiplex PCR. A multiplex PCR assay on genomic DNA amplified the CDR3 region of rearranged TCR beta genes. The Illumina HiSeq System was used to sequence the amplified TCR beta libraries as 87-base-pair reads. As for how the authors treated the data: A later analysis tallied 75 million to 95 million unique TCR beta chains across the 700 or so repertoires, and about 12 million of those chains were shared by two or more donors. To remove PCR and sequencing errors, raw reads were error-corrected and collapsed into unique sequences using a nearest-neighbor algorithm that merged closely related sequences. CDR3 sequences were aligned to IMGT reference sequences to assign V, D and J gene segments. For a sequence to be retained, a match of at least six nucleotides was required to both a V gene segment and a J gene segment. A rearrangement counted as productive if the CDR3 had no stop codons and remained in frame with V and J, and every other rearrangement counted as non-productive. Following IMGT convention, CDR3 was defined as the stretch from the second conserved V-encoded cysteine up to the conserved J-encoded phenylalanine. Sequences without an unambiguous match to a single V gene segment were excluded from the earlier analysis of 450 to 750 of the donors. In an earlier analysis of 500 to 750 of the donors, V segments were called functional above 56.7% productive rearrangements and were called segregating when the between-donor standard deviation exceeded 5%. A statistical classification framework was built for diagnosing cytomegalovirus status from the catalog of TCR beta chain sequences. In a later analysis, V and J genes were assigned by comparing TCR nucleotide sequences against IMGT/GENE-DB human TR gene sequences. The TCRdist pipeline was used in a later analysis to assign CDR3 sequences and most-parsimonious VDJ recombination scenarios. A later analysis defined each TCR beta chain by its CDR3 amino acid sequence plus V-gene family, and excluded reads lacking a unique V-gene family. In a later analysis, 450 to 600 highly shared, low-generation-probability nucleotide sequences were removed to address suspected cross-contamination and a sequencing artifact. In a later analysis, a clonal expansion index was calculated for each public chain from normalized within-repertoire ranks of inferred template counts. In a later analysis, generation probabilities were computed using a VDJ recombination model fitted to out-of-frame rearrangements, and the results were checked against IGoR. In a later analysis, hypergeometric tests were used to score TCR-TCR, TCR-HLA and TCR-CMV co-occurrence, with a repertoire-size bias correction applied to TCR pairs. In a later analysis, false discovery rates were estimated by permuting HLA or CMV assignments 20 times. In a later analysis, co-occurring TCRs were grouped using DBSCAN, with TCRdist sequence similarity added in when clustering inside HLA-allele-positive subsets. For co-occurrence clustering, repertoires with fewer than 30,000 or more than 120,000 public chains were excluded, along with five repertoires with anomalous nucleotide sharing. In its TCRdb copy, this immuneACCESS table keeps in-frame sequences only and misses some clones. Where compared with another copy, unresolved V genes explain less than half of these, and the others have no known cause. The V and J calls and clone size are taken from that table; D and trimming were inferred from the DNA. The table for this sample records some 76,000 clones. Roughly 2.3% of the sample belongs to the ten largest clones.

The junction shows trimming of 4 bases on V and 5 bases on J, and the gene matches do not reach 8 bases of it. From the cysteine up to the phenylalanine, the CDR3 has a length of 15 residues. CDR3 DNA only is kept here, 45 bases in frame from base 1. From a lookup of the germline V gene (reference sequence), CDR1 and CDR2 are SEHNR and FQNEAQ. Source material: PBMCs. The chain is encoded by TRBV7-9 joined to TRBJ1-1, with 9 bases aligning to TRBD1. This receptor was obtained from a female donor in good health and CMV-seropositive. For the CDR3, the sequence is CASSSTGTGWTEAFF. The DNA is as follows: TGTGCCAGCAGCTCAACCGGGACAGGGTGGACTGAAGCTTTCTTT. Extended through the reference TRBV7-9 and TRBJ1-1 proteins, this CDR3 yields the full variable domain: DTGVSQNPRHKITKRGQNVTFRCDPISEHNRLYWYRQTLGQGPEFLTYFQNEAQLEKSRLLSDRFSAERPKGSFSTLEIQRTEQGDSAMYLCASSSTGTGWTEAFFGQGTRLTVV.